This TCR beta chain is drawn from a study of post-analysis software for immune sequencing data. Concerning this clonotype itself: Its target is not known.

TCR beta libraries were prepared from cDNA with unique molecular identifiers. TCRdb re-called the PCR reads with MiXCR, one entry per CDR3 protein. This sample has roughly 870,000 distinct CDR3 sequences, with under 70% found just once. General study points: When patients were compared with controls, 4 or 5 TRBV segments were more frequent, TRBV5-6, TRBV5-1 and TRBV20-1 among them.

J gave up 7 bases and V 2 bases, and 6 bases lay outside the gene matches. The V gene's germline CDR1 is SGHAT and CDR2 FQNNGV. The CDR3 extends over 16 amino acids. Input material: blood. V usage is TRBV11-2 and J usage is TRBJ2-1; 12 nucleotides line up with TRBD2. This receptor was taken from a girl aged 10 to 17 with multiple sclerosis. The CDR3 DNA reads TGTGCCAGCAGCTTAACCAGACTAGCGGGAGTTAATGAGCAGTTCTTC. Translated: CASSLTRLAGVNEQFF.